Following are 7 T cell receptor beta chains from one sample sequenced in a study of shared clonotypes between healthy human individuals. Method: immunoSEQ multiplex PCR; TCRdb's copy keeps in-frame clones and lacks some. The data contain roughly 770,000 clones, around 96% of them seen just once; the ten biggest clones take up 0.2% to 0.25%. Positively selected for CCR7, the CD45RO-negative cells used as naive CD8 cells excluded terminally differentiated effector memory CD45RA+ cells. Input material: naive CD8+ T cells sorted from blood. These receptors originate from a man aged 30 to 45 in good health.

The chain has TRBV7-9 and TRBJ2-7; D is unresolved. The CDR3 covers 14 residues. Trimming stripped 5 bases from V and 3 bases from J, with 14 bases between. From germline, CDR1 is SEHNR and CDR2 FQNEAQ (reference sequence). The CDR3 nucleotides read TGTGCCAGCAGCCCTGGGGAACAACACTACGAGCAGTACTTC. It codes for CASSPGEQHYEQYF.

This chain connects TRBV6-5 to TRBJ2-1; 14 nucleotides match TRBD2. J lost 7 bases, V lost 5 bases, and 4 bases had no gene match. CDR1 is MNHEY, CDR2 SVGAGI, per germline. The CDR3 consists of 15 residues. CDR3 DNA sequence: TGTGCCAGCAGTCCGGGACTAGCGGGAGCGAATGAGCAGTTCTTC. It encodes CASSPGLAGANEQFF.

The chain employs TRBV4-3 and TRBJ2-3; 11 nucleotides agree with TRBD2. V lost 1 base, J lost 2 bases, and 2 bases stayed unmatched. The length of the CDR3 is 16 residues. Germline CDR1 LGHNA, CDR2 YSLEER. The CDR3 region is CASSQVTSGTTDTQYF. The DNA of the CDR3 is TGCGCCAGCAGCCAAGTGACTAGCGGGACCACAGATACGCAGTATTTT.

As to this clone: Other DNA sequences within the sample encode an identical CDR3. CDR3 sequence: CSVEQGSYNEQFF. The CDR3 DNA is TGCAGCGTTGAACAGGGTTCCTACAATGAGCAGTTCTTC. The chain has TRBV29-1 and TRBJ2-1, with D maybe TRBD1 (5 bases). The germline CDR1 and CDR2 sequences are SQVTM and ANQGSEA. Trimming pared 2 bases from V and 1 base from J, leaving 6 bases between. The CDR3 is 13 residues long.

The chain employs TRBV2 and TRBJ2-7, with 7 bases identical to TRBD1. Germline CDR1 reads SNHLY; CDR2 reads FYNNEI. J was trimmed by 1 base and V by 4 bases; bases with no gene match: 13. The CDR3 sequence is 17 residues long. CDR3 coding DNA: TGTGCCAGCAGTGCGACTAAGGGACAGAAGAAATCCTACGAGCAGTACTTC. It specifies CASSATKGQKKSYEQYF.

This CDR3 is CAWRTGHFGEQYF. CDR3 sequence (DNA): TGTGCCTGGAGGACAGGGCATTTCGGAGAGCAGTACTTC. The chain has TRBV30 and TRBJ2-7; 7 bases are shared with TRBD1. V lost 3 bases, J lost 7 bases, and 9 bases stayed unmatched. Germline loops: CDR1 GTSNPN, CDR2 SVGIG (reference sequence). The CDR3 is 13 amino acids.

This clone was recorded at least ten times. V gene TRBV2 combines with J gene TRBJ2-5; D not certain. Germline assignment: CDR1 SNHLY and CDR2 FYNNEI. The CDR3 has 14 amino acids. The ends were cut back, 2 bases at V and 2 bases at J, with 9 bases in the middle. As DNA, the CDR3 is TGTGCCAGCAGTGAAATGGGCAGACAAGAGACCCAGTACTTC. As protein: CASSEMGRQETQYF.